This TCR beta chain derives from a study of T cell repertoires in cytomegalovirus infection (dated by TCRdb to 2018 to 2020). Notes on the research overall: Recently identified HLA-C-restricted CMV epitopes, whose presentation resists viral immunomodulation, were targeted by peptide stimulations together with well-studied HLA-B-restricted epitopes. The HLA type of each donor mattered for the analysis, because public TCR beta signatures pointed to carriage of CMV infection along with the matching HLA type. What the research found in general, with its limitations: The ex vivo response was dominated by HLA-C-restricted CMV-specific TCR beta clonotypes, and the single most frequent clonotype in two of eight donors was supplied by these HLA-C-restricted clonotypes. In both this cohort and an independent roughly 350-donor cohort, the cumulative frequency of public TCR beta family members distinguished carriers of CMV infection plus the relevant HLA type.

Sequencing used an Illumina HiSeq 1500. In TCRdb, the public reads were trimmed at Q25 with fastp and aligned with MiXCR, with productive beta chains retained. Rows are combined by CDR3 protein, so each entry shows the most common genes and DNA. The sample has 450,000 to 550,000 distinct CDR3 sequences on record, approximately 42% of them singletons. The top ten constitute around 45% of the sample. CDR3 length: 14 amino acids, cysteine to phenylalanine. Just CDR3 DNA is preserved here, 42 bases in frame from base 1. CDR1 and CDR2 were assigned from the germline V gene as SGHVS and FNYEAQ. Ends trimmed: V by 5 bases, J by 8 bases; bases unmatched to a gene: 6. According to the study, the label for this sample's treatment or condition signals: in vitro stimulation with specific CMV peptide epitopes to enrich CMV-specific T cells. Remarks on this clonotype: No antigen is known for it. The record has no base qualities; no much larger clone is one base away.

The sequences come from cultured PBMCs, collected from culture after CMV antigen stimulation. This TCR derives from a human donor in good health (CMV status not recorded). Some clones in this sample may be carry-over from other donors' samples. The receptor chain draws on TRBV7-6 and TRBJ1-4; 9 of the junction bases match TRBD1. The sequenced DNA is TGTGCCAGCAGCCGACGACAGGGGGTGGAAAAACTGTTTTTT. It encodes CASSRRQGVEKLFF. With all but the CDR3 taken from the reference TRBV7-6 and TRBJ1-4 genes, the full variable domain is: GAGVSQSPRYKVTKRGQDVALRCDPISGHVSLYWYRQALGQGPEFLTYFNYEAQQDKSGLPNDRFSAERPEGSISTLTIQRTEQRDSAMYRCASSRRQGVEKLFFGSGTQLSVL.